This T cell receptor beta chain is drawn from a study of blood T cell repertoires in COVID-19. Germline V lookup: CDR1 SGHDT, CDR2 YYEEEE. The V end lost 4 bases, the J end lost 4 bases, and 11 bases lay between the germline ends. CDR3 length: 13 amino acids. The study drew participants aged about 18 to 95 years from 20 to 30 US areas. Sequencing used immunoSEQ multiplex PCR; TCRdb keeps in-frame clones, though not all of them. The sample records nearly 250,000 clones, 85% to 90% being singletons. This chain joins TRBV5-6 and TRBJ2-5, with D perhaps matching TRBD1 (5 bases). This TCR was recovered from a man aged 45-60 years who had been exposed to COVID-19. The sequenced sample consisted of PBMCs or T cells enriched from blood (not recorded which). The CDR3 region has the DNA TGTGCCAGCAGCCGAGGTAGGGGAGAGACCCAGTACTTC. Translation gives CASSRGRGETQYF.